Detailed here is one TCR beta chain. Its target is unknown. The CDR3 loop spans 13 amino acids. V was shortened by 6 bases and J by 5 bases, with 12 bases between the two germline ends. Per the germline V gene, CDR1 is MNHEY and CDR2 is SVGEGT. The sample originates from a study of Ad26.COV2.S vaccination and SARS-CoV-2 variants. Study-level information: Enrollment placed the donor in the COV1001 Ad26.COV2.S trial arm. Study conclusions and caveats: Non-spike TCR breadth did not differ much between vaccine and placebo recipients.

The method was immunoSEQ multiplex PCR; TCRdb's version includes in-frame clones alone and lacks a portion of them. This table holds about 480,000 clones, 87% found once. Sample treatment: roughly 20 received Ad26.COV2.S at low or high dose, single or two shots; five or six received placebo; per-sample allocation not given. The investigators took samples on day 63 after the first vaccine or placebo injection. The chain uses TRBV6-2 or TRBV6-3 and TRBJ2-3; D is undetermined. The sequence derives from a person aged 18-65 years who received the Ad26.COV2.S COVID-19 vaccine or a placebo. The source material was peripheral blood, sampled in a trial of Ad26.COV2.S vaccine versus placebo. CDR3 DNA: TGTGCCAGCAGCCACACCCCGGGAGATACGCAGTATTTT. Its translation: CASSHTPGDTQYF.